This TCR beta chain was documented in a study of shared clonotypes between healthy human individuals. Overall study results and limits: Four donors shared around 5% of their naive CD4 clonotypes.

Naive CD8 populations comprised CD45RO-negative cells positively selected for CCR7, excluding terminally differentiated effector memory CD45RA+ cells. Sequenced by immunoSEQ multiplex PCR; TCRdb stores in-frame clones only, minus some. Of roughly 1,800,000 clones detected, 85% to 95% appear once; the ten largest clones hold approximately 1%. In the case of this clone: The antigen remains undetermined.

Trimming removed 7 bases from V and 7 bases from J, with 14 bases in between. The CDR3 spans 13 residues. Germline CDR1 is SGHNT and CDR2 is YYREEE (reference sequence). This clonotype was sampled from a man aged 18 to 30 in good health. Sequencing input: naive CD8+ T cells sorted from blood. The V gene is TRBV5-4, the J gene TRBJ2-2; TRBD2 is a possible D gene (6 bases). Written as DNA, the CDR3 is TGTGCCAGCCGCGCGGGGCGTGACGGGGAGCTGTTTTTT. Its protein is CASRAGRDGELFF.